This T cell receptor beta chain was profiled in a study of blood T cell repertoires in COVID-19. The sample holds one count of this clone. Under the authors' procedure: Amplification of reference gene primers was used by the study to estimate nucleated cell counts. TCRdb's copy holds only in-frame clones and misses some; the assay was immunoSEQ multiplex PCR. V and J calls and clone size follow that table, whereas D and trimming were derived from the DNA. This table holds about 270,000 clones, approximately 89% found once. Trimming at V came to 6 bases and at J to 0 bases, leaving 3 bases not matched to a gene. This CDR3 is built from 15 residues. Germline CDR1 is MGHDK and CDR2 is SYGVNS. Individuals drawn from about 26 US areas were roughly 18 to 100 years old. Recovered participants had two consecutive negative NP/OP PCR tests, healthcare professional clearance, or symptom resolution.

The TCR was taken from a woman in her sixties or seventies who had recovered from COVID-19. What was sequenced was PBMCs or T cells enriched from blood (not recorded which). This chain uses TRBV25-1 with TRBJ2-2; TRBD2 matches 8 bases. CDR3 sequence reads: CASRTSGPNTGELFF. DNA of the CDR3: TGTGCCAGCAGAACTAGCGGTCCGAACACCGGGGAGCTGTTTTTT.